The entry below describes one T cell receptor (beta chain). PCR employed 60 Vbeta and 13 Jbeta primers. Sequencing was performed with immunoSEQ multiplex PCR; in TCRdb, only in-frame clones are kept and a portion is missing. In total, the table holds 150,000 to 200,000 clones. The record originates from a study of cytomegalovirus exposure and HLA in healthy donors. The V end lost 2 bases, the J end lost 3 bases, and 11 bases lay between the germline ends. The CDR3 contains 15 residues. Germline-derived CDR1 and CDR2 are SGHTS and YDEGEE. As for the donors, each was a healthy bone marrow donor. The study sampled nominally healthy donors, though unrecorded immune exposures were likely.

The sequenced sample consisted of PBMCs. V usage is TRBV5-8 and J usage is TRBJ2-2, with a tentative D call TRBD1 (6 bases). This receptor was obtained from a woman in her sixties in good health and CMV-seronegative. CDR3 in DNA: TGTGCCAGCAGCTTCGTTTGGACAGACACCGGGGAGCTGTTTTTT. Protein sequence: CASSFVWTDTGELFF.